These 30 T cell receptor delta chains were all obtained from the same sample, sequenced in a study of gamma-delta T cells after stem cell transplantation. TCRdb reprocessed the RT-PCR reads through CATT. The repertoire consists of 13,000 to 15,000 delta-chain clones, with approximately 32% occurring once and the leading ten covering around 4%. Sequenced sample: gamma-delta T cells. The receptor source for this set is a human donor. It is not recorded whose cells these are; they may come from a transplant donor.

This clone was found a few times. One end of the junction fails to match germline, which may point to a read error. The rearrangement joins TRDV1 to TRDJ1; 10 nucleotides align to TRDD3. Germline CDR1 reads TSWWSYY; CDR2 reads QGS. CDR3 size: 20 residues. CDR3 in DNA: TGTGCTCTTGGGGTTCCTACGGACCCCCTTACTGGGGGATTGAGCGATAAACTTATCTTT. This translates into CALGVPTDPLTGGLSDKLIF.

The chain uses TRDV2 and TRDJ2; TRDD3 matches 7 bases. Near its end, the DNA agrees better with TRDJ1, so the J call may be wrong. The CDR3 sequence is 15 residues long. Germline V gene lookup returns CDR1 GEAIGNYY and CDR2 EKD. In DNA, the CDR3 is TGTGCCTGTGACACCGAGGGATACTTGACAGCAAAACTCATCTTT. Amino acid sequence: CACDTEGYLTAKLIF.

This clone turned up a few times. The chain uses TRDV2 and TRDJ1, with D perhaps TRDD1 (5 bases). CDR3 length: 15 amino acids. The V gene's germline CDR1 is GEAIGNYY and CDR2 EKD. The V end was cut by 3 bases, the J end by 0 bases, with 13 bases between. DNA of the CDR3: TGTGCCTGTGACCCGAAAATACAGTACACCGATAAACTCATCTTT. Amino acid sequence: CACDPKIQYTDKLIF.

This clone was detected only a few times. CDR3: CACAAVGVSSWDTRQMFF. The CDR3 DNA is TGTGCCTGTGCCGCAGTGGGGGTCAGCTCCTGGGACACCCGACAGATGTTTTTC. The genes are TRDV2 and TRDJ3, with D perhaps matching TRDD3 (6 bases). The germline V and J ends were trimmed by 5 bases and 0 bases, with 16 bases remaining between them. This CDR3 spans 18 amino acids. The germline V gene encodes CDR1 GEAIGNYY and CDR2 EKD.

This clone is medium-sized by share. The chain combines TRDV3 with TRDJ1, with TRDD2 as a possible D gene (9 bases). This CDR3 is 19 amino acids long. Germline lookup yields CDR1 TVYSNPD and CDR2 GDNSRS (reference sequence). The V and J ends lost 4 bases and 0 bases respectively, with 30 bases between them. CDR3 loop: CASRSLPTIWGTYTDKLIF. The CDR3 bases are TGTGCCTCCAGAAGCCTTCCTACCATCTGGGGGACTTACACCGATAAACTCATCTTT.

The chain joins TRDV2 to TRDJ1; 10 positions agree with TRDD3. This CDR3 is built from 16 residues. Germline-derived CDR1 and CDR2 are GEAIGNYY and EKD. V was clipped by 6 bases and J by 3 bases; unmatched bases: 12. CDR3: CACRTYRGIRSDKLIF. CDR3 coding DNA: TGTGCCTGTCGGACCTATCGGGGGATACGCTCCGATAAACTCATCTTT.

This rearrangement joins TRDV2 to TRDJ3; D call uncertain. The germline gives CDR1 GEAIGNYY, CDR2 EKD. Trimming pared 3 bases from V and 1 base from J, leaving 24 bases between. The length of the CDR3 is 21 residues. CDR3 nucleotide sequence: TGTGCCTGTGACTACTCTGGTCGTTTAGAGCGCAGGTCCTGGGACACCCGACAGATGTTTTTC. Its translation is CACDYSGRLERRSWDTRQMFF.

The rearrangement joins TRDV1 to TRDJ1; the match to TRDD3 covers 12 bases. V gave up 2 bases and J gave up 2 bases; unmatched junction bases: 15. Per the germline V gene, CDR1 is TSWWSYY and CDR2 is QGS. The CDR3 has 20 residues. CDR3 residues: CALGEFSSPPGGYETDKLIF. The CDR3, as DNA: TGTGCTCTTGGGGAATTTAGTTCCCCCCCTGGGGGATACGAGACCGATAAACTCATCTTT.

This clone was detected only a few times. The chain combines TRDV1 with TRDJ1, with 11 positions matching TRDD3. CDR3 length equals 16 residues. Germline CDR1 and CDR2: TSWWSYY and QGS. V trimming: 1 base; J trimming: 3 bases; junction bases outside the gene matches: 4. CDR3 loop: CALGEPSWGIPDKLIF. The CDR3 nucleotides read TGTGCTCTTGGGGAACCGAGCTGGGGGATACCCGATAAACTCATCTTT.

This clone was seen a few times. This chain links TRDV3 with TRDJ2, with a tentative D call TRDD2 (6 bases). Germline lookup yields CDR1 TVYSNPD and CDR2 GDNSRS (reference sequence). This CDR3 comprises 16 residues. V gave up 2 bases and J gave up 1 base, with 17 bases separating them. CDR3 region: CAFGGLPPFLTAQLFF. CDR3 nucleotide sequence: TGTGCCTTTGGAGGCCTTCCCCCCTTTTTGACAGCACAACTCTTCTTT.

This clone is medium-sized by share. The J gene is TRDJ2, the V gene TRDV2, with TRDD3 matching 13 bases. The V segment lost 2 bases and the J segment 5 bases; nucleotides outside the gene matches: 4. Germline CDR1 GEAIGNYY, CDR2 EKD. This CDR3 has 16 amino acids. The CDR3 region is CACDKLGDTGTAQLFF. The CDR3 bases are TGTGCCTGTGACAAACTGGGGGATACGGGCACAGCACAACTCTTCTTT.

The chain uses TRDV1 and TRDJ1; a possible D gene is TRDD3 (6 bases). The CDR3 length is 19 residues. Germline V lookup: CDR1 TSWWSYY, CDR2 QGS. The V end lost 3 bases, the J end lost 0 bases, and 23 bases lay between the germline ends. The CDR3 protein is CALGEASGWGCSYTDKLIF. In DNA form, the CDR3 reads TGTGCTCTTGGGGAGGCGTCGGGGTGGGGATGCTCGTACACCGATAAACTCATCTTT.

V is TRDV3 and J is TRDJ1; D not resolved. The CDR3 has 13 residues. The germline V gene has CDR1 TVYSNPD and CDR2 GDNSRS (reference sequence). V shed 4 bases and J shed 8 bases, with 20 bases lying between them. The CDR3 is CASPFPRGGKLIF. CDR3 nucleotides: TGTGCCTCCCCTTTCCCCCGGGGCGGGAAACTCATCTTT.

The chain links TRDV1 to TRDJ1; 10 nucleotides match TRDD3. This CDR3 contains 19 residues. Trimming at V came to 0 bases and at J to 4 bases, leaving 14 bases not matched to a gene. The germline V gene encodes CDR1 TSWWSYY and CDR2 QGS. The CDR3 coding sequence is TGTGCTCTTGGGGAACTGGGTCCTACTGGGGGATTTTGTATCGATAAACTCATCTTT. Translating it yields CALGELGPTGGFCIDKLIF.

This chain links TRDV1 with TRDJ1, with D perhaps given as TRDD1 or TRDD3 (6 bases each). This CDR3 has 18 amino acids. The germline V gene encodes CDR1 TSWWSYY and CDR2 QGS. V gave up 3 bases and J gave up 0 bases, with 20 bases separating them. Here the CDR3 reads CALGDRANSGGNTDKLIF. CDR3 DNA sequence: TGTGCTCTTGGGGACCGCGCCAATAGTGGGGGTAACACCGATAAACTCATCTTT.

The gene calls are TRDV3 and TRDJ1, with 13 bases aligning to TRDD3. CDR3 length equals 17 residues. Germline-derived CDR1 and CDR2 are TVYSNPD and GDNSRS (reference sequence). V lost 4 bases to trimming and J lost 2 bases; unmatched junction nucleotides: 13. The CDR3 DNA follows: TGTGCCTCGCCAGTCGTACTGGGGGATACGGGTACCGATAAACTCATCTTT. Protein product: CASPVVLGDTGTDKLIF.

Regarding this clone: Germline and junction disagree at one end, which may indicate a read error. The V gene is TRDV2, the J gene TRDJ1, with TRDD3 identical over 9 bases. In germline, CDR1 is GEAIGNYY, CDR2 EKD. The CDR3 loop spans 19 amino acids. CDR3 amino acids: CACDTATGDTLGGRDNLIF. CDR3 DNA sequence: TGTGCCTGTGACACCGCAACTGGGGATACGCTAGGGGGTCGCGATAACCTCATCTTT.

This clone was counted between two and nine times. This sequence joins TRDV2 and TRDJ3, with 7 positions matching TRDD3. V lost 3 bases, J lost 0 bases, and 16 bases stayed unmatched. Germline V gene lookup returns CDR1 GEAIGNYY and CDR2 EKD. The CDR3 spans 21 residues. The CDR3 here is CACDPVLLWGVSSWDTRQMFF. CDR3 sequence (DNA): TGTGCCTGTGACCCCGTACTGCTCTGGGGGGTGAGCTCCTGGGACACCCGACAGATGTTTTTC.

As regards this clone: At one end the junction does not follow the germline gene, possibly because of a read error. This sequence joins TRDV2 and TRDJ3, with D unresolved. The germline gives CDR1 GEAIGNYY, CDR2 EKD. The CDR3 spans 19 residues. Here the CDR3 reads CACDTGYGPWSLDTRQLFF. CDR3 bases: TGTGCCTGTGACACCGGTTACGGGCCCTGGTCCTTGGACACCCGACAGCTGTTTTTC.

This clone was picked up a small number of times. The gene calls are TRDV2 and TRDJ1, with D perhaps TRDD3 (5 bases). The V end lost 0 bases, the J end lost 0 bases, and 13 bases lay between the germline ends. Per germline, CDR1 GEAIGNYY and CDR2 EKD. The length of the CDR3 is 16 residues. CDR3 sequence (DNA): TGTGCCTGTGACACCGTGGGGCCGGGGGACACCGATAAACTCATCTTT. Residues: CACDTVGPGDTDKLIF.

The chain is built from TRDV3 and TRDJ3; maybe TRDD3 (6 bases). CDR1 and CDR2 from the germline V gene are TVYSNPD and GDNSRS (reference sequence). The CDR3 contains 18 residues. Deletions cut 4 bases from V and 0 bases from J, with 19 bases between. The CDR3 region has the DNA TGTGCCTGGGCCCTGGGGATTTTTCGCTCCTGGGACACCCGACAGATGTTTTTC. Encoded protein: CAWALGIFRSWDTRQMFF.

This clone was recorded a few times. Other DNA sequences of this sample code for an identical CDR3. The chain is built from TRDV3 and TRDJ2; D is perhaps TRDD3 (5 bases). Germline V gene lookup returns CDR1 TVYSNPD and CDR2 GDNSRS (reference sequence). Deletions cut 3 bases from V and 14 bases from J, with 22 bases between. The CDR3 runs to 13 residues. The CDR3 protein is CAFLSGVQGGLFF. CDR3 in DNA: TGTGCCTTCTTATCGGGGGTTCAAGGGGGGCTCTTCTTT.

For this clone: At the DNA level, this CDR3 is encoded by other sequences in the same sample as well. The chain has TRDV1 and TRDJ3; 12 nucleotides match TRDD3. From germline, CDR1 is TSWWSYY and CDR2 QGS. Germline trimming cut 0 bases from V and 4 bases from J; bases unmatched to any gene: 7. The CDR3 is made up of 20 amino acids. This CDR3 reads CALGELRTGGYCWDTRQMFF. DNA for the CDR3: TGTGCTCTTGGGGAACTGCGGACTGGGGGATACTGTTGGGACACCCGACAGATGTTTTTC.

The rearrangement joins TRDV3 to TRDJ1; unclear D gene. V lost 4 bases to trimming and J lost 2 bases, with 11 bases between them. The CDR3 sequence is 12 residues long. Germline V gene sequence: CDR1 TVYSNPD, CDR2 GDNSRS (reference sequence). The CDR3 loop is CAWARLTDKLIF. The DNA for the CDR3 is TGTGCCTGGGCAAGGCTGACCGATAAACTCATCTTT.

This clone was counted only a few times. The rearrangement links TRDV3 to TRDJ1, with 9 nucleotides matching TRDD2. CDR1 TVYSNPD and CDR2 GDNSRS come from the germline V gene (reference sequence). V was clipped by 5 bases and J by 4 bases; unmatched bases: 23. The CDR3 extends over 18 amino acids. Written as DNA, the CDR3 is TGTGCCCGCCTACCTTCCTACAGGTACTGGGCTCGCGTCGATAAACTCATCTTT. Translated: CARLPSYRYWARVDKLIF.

The chain combines TRDV1 with TRDJ1, with 12 bases identical to TRDD3. CDR1 is TSWWSYY and CDR2 is QGS in the germline V gene. V gave up 0 bases and J gave up 0 bases; unmatched junction bases: 17. This CDR3 contains 22 residues. Here the CDR3 DNA reads TGTGCTCTTGGGGAACTCATCCGCTACTGGGGGATACCCGACCTGTACACCGATAAACTCATCTTT. Translation: CALGELIRYWGIPDLYTDKLIF.

Comments on this clone: The germline gene is not matched at one end of the junction; a read error may be the cause. The chain recombines TRDV2 with TRDJ1, with 9 nucleotides matching TRDD3. Germline assignment: CDR1 GEAIGNYY and CDR2 EKD. The CDR3 is made up of 19 amino acids. The CDR3 loop reads CACTPTTGGATLYTDNLIF. The CDR3 DNA follows: TGTGCCTGTACCCCTACTACTGGGGGAGCTACCTTGTACACCGATAACCTCATCTTT.

A few counts support this clone. This chain uses TRDV1 with TRDJ1; 10 nucleotides agree with TRDD3. The trim removed 0 bases at V and 0 bases at J, leaving 19 bases unmatched. The germline CDR1 and CDR2 sequences are TSWWSYY and QGS. There are 22 residues in the CDR3. The CDR3 DNA is TGTGCTCTTGGGGAACTAGAGTTCACATTACGTGGGGGATACCAGTACACCGATAAACTCATCTTT. It translates to CALGELEFTLRGGYQYTDKLIF.

This chain connects TRDV1 to TRDJ1; 8 bases are a match to TRDD3. V lost 5 bases and J lost 2; bases outside the gene matches: 7. The V gene's germline CDR1 is TSWWSYY and CDR2 QGS. The CDR3 sequence is 15 residues long. The CDR3 DNA follows: TGTGCTCTTGGGCCAAACTGGGGGTATACCGATAAACTCATCTTT. Protein sequence: CALGPNWGYTDKLIF.

This rearrangement joins TRDV1 to TRDJ2; D possibly matches TRDD2 or TRDD3 (9 bases each). The CDR3 covers 23 residues. The germline V and J ends were trimmed by 1 base and 3 bases, with 33 bases remaining between them. The germline V gene has CDR1 TSWWSYY and CDR2 QGS. The CDR3 DNA is TGTGCTCTTGGGGAACCCACCTTCCTACGAACGACTGGGGGAAAATACCTGACAGCACAACTCTTCTTT. Translation: CALGEPTFLRTTGGKYLTAQLFF.